Following are 23 T cell receptor beta chains from one sample sequenced in a study of cytomegalovirus exposure and HLA in healthy donors. PCR involved 60 Vbeta and 13 Jbeta primers. Sequencing used immunoSEQ multiplex PCR; TCRdb keeps in-frame clones, though not all of them. The top ten clones hold about 3.1% of a sample with about 190,000 clones, roughly four fifths of them seen once. The sample was PBMCs. These receptors were taken from a woman under 40 in good health and CMV-seropositive.

This clone was observed once. The CDR3 loop is CASSPEQANSPLHF. The CDR3 nucleotides are TGTGCCAGCAGCCCGGAACAGGCTAATTCACCCCTCCACTTT. V gene TRBV5-8 combines with J gene TRBJ1-6, with D perhaps TRBD1 (5 bases). V was pared by 4 bases and J by 6 bases, with 11 bases between. This CDR3 is built from 14 residues. Germline V gene sequence: CDR1 SGHTS, CDR2 YDEGEE.

This chain links TRBV15 with TRBJ2-2; D is uncertain. The CDR3 contains 13 residues. V lost 4 bases and J 5 bases, leaving 8 bases between the germline ends. Looked up from germline, CDR1 is LNHNV and CDR2 is YYDKDF (reference sequence). CDR3 residues: CATSTERTGELFF. The CDR3 DNA reads as TGTGCCACCAGCACCGAACGGACCGGGGAGCTGTTTTTT.

The CDR3 is CASKNRVATDTQYF. The CDR3 nucleotides read TGTGCCAGCAAGAACAGGGTGGCCACAGATACGCAGTATTTT. V is TRBV6-1 and J is TRBJ2-3; D is possibly TRBD1 (6 bases). The CDR3 is 14 residues long. V dropped 7 bases and J dropped 2 bases, with 13 bases sitting between them. Germline CDR1 and CDR2: MNHNS and SASEGT.

This chain uses TRBV5-5 with TRBJ1-1; no firm D call. V shed 4 bases and J shed 4 bases, with 17 bases lying between them. The CDR3 runs 15 residues. CDR1 SGHKS and CDR2 YYEKEE come from the germline V gene (reference sequence). CDR3 sequence: CASSPIVGLRTEAFF. The CDR3 nucleotides are TGTGCCAGCAGCCCGATCGTTGGGCTACGCACTGAAGCTTTCTTT.

The genes are TRBV5-4 and TRBJ2-3; 10 bases line up with TRBD2. CDR1 SGHNT and CDR2 YYREEE come from the germline V gene (reference sequence). The CDR3 length is 16 residues. V lost 4 bases to trimming and J lost 5 bases; unmatched junction nucleotides: 10. CDR3 amino acids: CASSRAPSGRGDTQYF. CDR3 in DNA: TGTGCCAGCAGCCGCGCCCCTAGCGGGAGAGGAGATACGCAGTATTTT.

The J gene is TRBJ2-7, the V gene TRBV19, with D perhaps matching TRBD2 (6 bases). Germline-derived CDR1 and CDR2 are LNHDA and SQIVND (reference sequence). There are 13 residues in the CDR3. Trimming removed 5 bases at V and 4 bases at J, with 12 bases between. The CDR3 DNA sequence: TGTGCCAGTAGTTTCGCGGGAAGTTACGAGCAGTACTTC. It yields the protein CASSFAGSYEQYF.

V gene TRBV19 combines with J gene TRBJ2-3; TRBD2 agrees at 10 bases. CDR1 and CDR2 from the germline V gene are LNHDA and SQIVND (reference sequence). CDR3 length: 18 amino acids. The V and J ends lost 3 bases and 4 bases, in that order; junction bases with no gene match: 13. The CDR3 here is CASSIGAGGPGQPDTQYF. The DNA of the CDR3 is TGTGCCAGTAGTATTGGAGCGGGAGGGCCCGGTCAACCAGATACGCAGTATTTT.

V is TRBV14 and J is TRBJ1-1; 9 bases line up with TRBD1. The CDR3 has 16 amino acids. The trim removed 5 bases at V and 7 bases at J, leaving 14 bases unmatched. Germline CDR1 is SGHDN and CDR2 is FVKESK. The CDR3 DNA follows: TGTGCCAGCAGCTACCGGACAGGGGAGTTAGTAGGTGAAGCTTTCTTT. Protein product: CASSYRTGELVGEAFF.

In its sample, this clone was seen once. CDR3 loop: CASKAGGPTDTQYF. The CDR3 DNA follows: TGTGCCAGCAAGGCGGGAGGGCCGACAGATACGCAGTATTTT. V and J are TRBV28 and TRBJ2-3, with 9 bases matching TRBD2. V shed 7 bases and J 3 bases; nucleotides not matched to a gene: 5. CDR3 length: 14 amino acids. Germline V lookup: CDR1 MDHEN, CDR2 SYDVKM.

Turning to this clone: The junction shows a germline mismatch at one end, possibly a read error. The chain joins TRBV2 to TRBJ2-7; tentatively, D is TRBD2 (6 bases). There are 14 residues in the CDR3. Germline V gene data show CDR1 as SNHLY and CDR2 as FYNNEI. CDR3 nucleotides: TGTGCCAGCAGGCATAATCGGGAGTCCCACGAGCGGTACTTC. This translates into CASRHNRESHERYF.

The chain recombines TRBV5-1 with TRBJ1-2, with D possibly being TRBD1 (5 bases). V gave up 4 bases and J gave up 2 bases, with 9 bases separating them. CDR1 is SGHRS, CDR2 YFSETQ, per germline. This CDR3 region has 13 residues. The CDR3 bases are TGCGCCAGCAGCGCAGGGTCCAACTATGGCTACACCTTC. It is translated as CASSAGSNYGYTF. The full variable domain, its missing parts supplied by reference TRBV5-1 and TRBJ1-2, is KAGVTQTPRYLIKTRGQQVTLSCSPISGHRSVSWYQQTPGQGLQFLFEYFSETQRNKGNFPGRFSGRQFSNSRSEMNVSTLELGDSALYLCASSAGSNYGYTFGSGTRLTVV.

This chain uses TRBV15 with TRBJ2-2; the match to TRBD1 covers 8 bases. Germline-derived CDR1 and CDR2 are LNHNV and YYDKDF (reference sequence). The length of the CDR3 is 12 residues. The V segment lost 10 bases and the J segment 4 bases; nucleotides outside the gene matches: 2. CDR3 DNA: TGTGCCAGTACAGGGGGCACCGGGGAGCTGTTTTTT. It codes for CASTGGTGELFF. Using reference TRBV15 and TRBJ2-2 for the parts outside the CDR3, the full variable domain is DAMVIQNPRYQVTQFGKPVTLSCSQTLNHNVMYWYQQKSSQAPKLLFHYYDKDFNNEADTPDNFQSRRPNTSFCFLDIRSPGLGDTAMYLCASTGGTGELFFGEGSRLTVL.

This chain joins TRBV6-1 and TRBJ2-1; TRBD2 agrees at 9 bases. V shed 7 bases, J shed 10 bases, and the junction held 14 bases outside the gene matches. CDR1 MNHNS and CDR2 SASEGT come from the germline V gene. The CDR3 has 15 amino acids. As DNA, the CDR3 is TGTGCCAGCATCCAAAGGACTAGCGCCTTGGGGGAGCAGTTCTTC. Its protein product is CASIQRTSALGEQFF.

V and J are TRBV25-1 and TRBJ1-1, with TRBD1 identical over 7 bases. CDR1 and CDR2 from the germline V gene are MGHDK and SYGVNS. V lost 3 bases and J lost 10; bases outside the gene matches: 5. The CDR3 consists of 12 residues. In nucleotides, the CDR3 is TGTGCCAGCAGTGACCACAGGGACAGAGCTTTCTTT. It specifies CASSDHRDRAFF.

This chain uses TRBV5-1 with TRBJ2-2, with a weak D call TRBD1 (5 bases). V was cut by 5 bases and J by 2 bases, with 19 bases left in between. CDR1 SGHRS and CDR2 YFSETQ come from the germline V gene. This CDR3 has 17 residues. This CDR3 reads CASSPGPSTANTGELFF. The CDR3 nucleotides read TGCGCCAGCAGTCCTGGACCCTCGACAGCTAACACCGGGGAGCTGTTTTTT.

This rearrangement joins TRBV11-2 to TRBJ2-7; TRBD2 aligns across 8 bases. V lost 1 base to trimming and J lost 6 bases; unmatched junction nucleotides: 5. CDR1 SGHAT and CDR2 FQNNGV come from the germline V gene. The CDR3 sequence is 14 residues long. The DNA of the CDR3 is TGTGCCAGCAGCTTAGGAGCGGGAGCCTCCGAGCAGTACTTC. Translation: CASSLGAGASEQYF.

This clone was observed a handful of times. The chain couples TRBV19 to TRBJ2-2; TRBD2 aligns across 10 bases. Per the germline V gene, CDR1 is LNHDA and CDR2 is SQIVND (reference sequence). Trimming took 7 bases from V and 5 from J; bases not matched to a gene: 4. CDR3 length: 14 residues. The CDR3: CASTLTSGTGELFF. The DNA for the CDR3 is TGTGCCAGTACCCTGACTAGCGGGACCGGGGAGCTGTTTTTT.

This chain joins TRBV27 and TRBJ2-2; 13 nucleotides match TRBD2. The J segment lost 6 bases and the V segment lost 5 bases, leaving 6 bases of the junction unmatched. In germline, CDR1 is MNHEY, CDR2 SMNVEV (reference sequence). This CDR3 has 16 amino acids. Here the CDR3 DNA reads TGTGCCAGCAGTACTAGCGGGAGGGCCAGTCCCGGGGAGCTGTTTTTT. Translated, it gives CASSTSGRASPGELFF.

The V call is TRBV27, the J call TRBJ2-3; weak D call: TRBD2 (5 bases). The CDR3 runs 14 residues. V was shortened by 5 bases and J by 1 base, with 10 bases between the two germline ends. The germline CDR1 and CDR2 sequences are MNHEY and SMNVEV (reference sequence). The CDR3 loop reads CASSPEARTDTQYF. In nucleotides, the CDR3 is TGTGCCAGCAGTCCGGAGGCCCGCACAGATACGCAGTATTTT.

This clone was counted a single time. This chain's CDR3 is CASWEGGPVEQYF. DNA for the CDR3: TGTGCCAGCTGGGAGGGAGGGCCGGTCGAGCAGTACTTC. The chain is built from TRBV2 and TRBJ2-5; TRBD2 matches 7 bases. The DNA end lines up better with TRBJ2-7; the J call may be wrong. CDR3 length: 13 amino acids. Per the germline V gene, CDR1 is SNHLY and CDR2 is FYNNEI.

The chain is built from TRBV5-1 and TRBJ1-1; D is uncertain. The V end was cut by 5 bases, the J end by 4 bases, with 12 bases between. Germline V lookup: CDR1 SGHRS, CDR2 YFSETQ. The CDR3 consists of 13 residues. The CDR3 coding sequence is TGCGCCAGCAGGGTACCGCAGTCCACTGAAGCTTTCTTT. It encodes CASRVPQSTEAFF. The full variable domain, in which reference TRBV5-1 and TRBJ1-1 provide the parts outside the CDR3, is KAGVTQTPRYLIKTRGQQVTLSCSPISGHRSVSWYQQTPGQGLQFLFEYFSETQRNKGNFPGRFSGRQFSNSRSEMNVSTLELGDSALYLCASRVPQSTEAFFGQGTRLTVV.

The chain couples TRBV18 to TRBJ2-1; 12 bases align to TRBD2. This CDR3 contains 16 residues. The germline V gene encodes CDR1 KGHSH and CDR2 LQKENI. V was clipped by 3 bases and J by 7 bases; unmatched bases: 7. Here the CDR3 reads CASSPNILAGGNEQFF. DNA of the CDR3: TGTGCCAGCTCACCGAACATTCTAGCGGGAGGGAATGAGCAGTTCTTC.

The chain employs TRBV29-1 and TRBJ1-2; 8 bases agree with TRBD1. This CDR3 comprises 16 residues. Looked up from germline, CDR1 is SQVTM and CDR2 is ANQGSEA. Unmatched junction bases numbered 17, after V lost 4 bases and J lost 7 bases. DNA of the CDR3: TGCAGCGTTGTGGGGGACAGGTCAAAGCTACAGGCTGGCTACACCTTC. As protein: CSVVGDRSKLQAGYTF.